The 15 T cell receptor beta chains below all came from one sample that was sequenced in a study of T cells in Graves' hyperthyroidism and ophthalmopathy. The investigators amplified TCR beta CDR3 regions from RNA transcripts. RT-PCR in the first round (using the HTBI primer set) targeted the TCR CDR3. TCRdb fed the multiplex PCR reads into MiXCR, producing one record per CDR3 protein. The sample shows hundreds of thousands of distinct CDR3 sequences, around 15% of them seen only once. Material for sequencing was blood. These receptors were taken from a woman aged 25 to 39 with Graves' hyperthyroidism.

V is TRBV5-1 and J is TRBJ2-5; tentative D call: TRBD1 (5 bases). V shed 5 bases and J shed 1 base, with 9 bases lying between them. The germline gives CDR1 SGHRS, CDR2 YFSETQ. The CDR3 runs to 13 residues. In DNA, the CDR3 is TGCGCCAGCAGAGGACAACTCCAAGAGACCCAGTACTTC. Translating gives CASRGQLQETQYF.

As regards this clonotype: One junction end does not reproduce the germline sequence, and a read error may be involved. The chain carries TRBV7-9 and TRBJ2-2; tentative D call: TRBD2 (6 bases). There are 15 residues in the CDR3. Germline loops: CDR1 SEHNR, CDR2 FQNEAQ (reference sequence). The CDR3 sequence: CASDSLSLLTGGLFF. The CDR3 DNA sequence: TGTGCCAGCGACAGTCTAAGCCTCCTTACCGGGGGGCTGTTTTTT.

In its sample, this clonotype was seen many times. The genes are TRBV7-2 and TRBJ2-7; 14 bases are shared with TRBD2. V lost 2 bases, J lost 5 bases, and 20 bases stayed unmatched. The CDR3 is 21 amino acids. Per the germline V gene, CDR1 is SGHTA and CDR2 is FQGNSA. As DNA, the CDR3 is TGTGCCAGCAGCTTAAGTGGAGTGCTCGCGACTAGCGGGAGGGCCATCCACGAGCAGTACTTC. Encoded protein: CASSLSGVLATSGRAIHEQYF.

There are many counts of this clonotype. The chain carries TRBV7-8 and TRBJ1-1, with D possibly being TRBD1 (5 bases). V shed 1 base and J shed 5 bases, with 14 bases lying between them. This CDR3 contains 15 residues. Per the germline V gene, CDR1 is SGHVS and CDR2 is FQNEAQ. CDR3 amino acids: CASSLGRAGTTEAFF. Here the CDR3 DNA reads TGTGCCAGCAGCTTAGGTCGCGCAGGGACGACTGAAGCTTTCTTT.

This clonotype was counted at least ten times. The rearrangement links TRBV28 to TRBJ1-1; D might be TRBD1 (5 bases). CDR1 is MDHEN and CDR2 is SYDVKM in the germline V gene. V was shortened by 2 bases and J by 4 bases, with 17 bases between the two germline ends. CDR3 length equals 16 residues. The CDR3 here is CASSLGAEWRSTEAFF. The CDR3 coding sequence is TGTGCCAGCAGTTTAGGGGCAGAATGGCGGAGCACTGAAGCTTTCTTT. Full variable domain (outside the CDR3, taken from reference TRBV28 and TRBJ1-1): DVKVTQSSRYLVKRTGEKVFLECVQDMDHENMFWYRQDPGLGLRLIYFSYDVKMKEKGDIPEGYSVSREKKERFSLILESASTNQTSMYLCASSLGAEWRSTEAFFGQGTRLTVV.

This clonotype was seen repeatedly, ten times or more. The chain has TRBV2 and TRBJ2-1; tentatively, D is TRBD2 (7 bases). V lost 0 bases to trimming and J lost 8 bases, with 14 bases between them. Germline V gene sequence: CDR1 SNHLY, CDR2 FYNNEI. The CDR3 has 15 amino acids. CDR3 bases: TGTGCCAGCAGTGAAGCGCTGGGGGGGGCGGATGAGCAGTTCTTC. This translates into CASSEALGGADEQFF.

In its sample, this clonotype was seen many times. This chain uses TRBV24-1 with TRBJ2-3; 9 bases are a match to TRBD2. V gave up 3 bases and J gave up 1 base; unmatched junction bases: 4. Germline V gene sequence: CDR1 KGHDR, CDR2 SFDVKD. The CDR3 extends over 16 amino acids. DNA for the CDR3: TGTGCCACCAGTGATCAGGGACTAGCTGGCACAGATACGCAGTATTTT. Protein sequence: CATSDQGLAGTDTQYF.

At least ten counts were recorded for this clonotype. The CDR3 loop is CASSSQARNNEQFF. As DNA, the CDR3 is TGCGCCAGCAGCTCCCAGGCTCGGAACAATGAGCAGTTCTTC. The chain uses TRBV5-1 and TRBJ2-1; no reliable D call. The germline V and J ends were trimmed by 3 bases and 5 bases, with 12 bases remaining between them. Germline loops: CDR1 SGHRS, CDR2 YFSETQ. The CDR3 runs 14 residues. Together with reference TRBV5-1 and TRBJ2-1, the CDR3 gives the full variable domain: KAGVTQTPRYLIKTRGQQVTLSCSPISGHRSVSWYQQTPGQGLQFLFEYFSETQRNKGNFPGRFSGRQFSNSRSEMNVSTLELGDSALYLCASSSQARNNEQFFGPGTRLTVL.

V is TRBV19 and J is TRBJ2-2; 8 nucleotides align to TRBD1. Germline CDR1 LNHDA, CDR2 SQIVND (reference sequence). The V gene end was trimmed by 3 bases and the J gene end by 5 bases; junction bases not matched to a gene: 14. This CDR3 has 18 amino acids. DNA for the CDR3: TGTGCCAGTAGTATTTATATGATGAAGGACAGGGAGACCGGGGAGCTGTTTTTT. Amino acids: CASSIYMMKDRETGELFF.

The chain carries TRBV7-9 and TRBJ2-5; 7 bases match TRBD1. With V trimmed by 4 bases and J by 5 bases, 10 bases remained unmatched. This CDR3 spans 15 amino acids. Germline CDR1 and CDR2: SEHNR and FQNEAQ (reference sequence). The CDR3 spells CASSSPGGPAETQYF. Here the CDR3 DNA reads TGTGCCAGCAGCTCCCCAGGGGGTCCTGCGGAGACCCAGTACTTC.

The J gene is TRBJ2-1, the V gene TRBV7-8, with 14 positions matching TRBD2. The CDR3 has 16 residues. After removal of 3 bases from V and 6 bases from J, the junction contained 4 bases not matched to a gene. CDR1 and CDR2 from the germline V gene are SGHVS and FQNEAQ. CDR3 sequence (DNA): TGTGCCAGCAGCTTTCAGGGACTAGCGGGAGTCAATGAGCAGTTCTTC. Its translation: CASSFQGLAGVNEQFF.

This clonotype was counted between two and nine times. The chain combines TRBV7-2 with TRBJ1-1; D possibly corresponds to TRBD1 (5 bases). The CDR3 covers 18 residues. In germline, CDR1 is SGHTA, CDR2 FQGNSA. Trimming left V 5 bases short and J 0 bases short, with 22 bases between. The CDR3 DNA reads TGTGCCAGCAGCCAACCGACGTGGGGGGTCACCATGAACACTGAAGCTTTCTTT. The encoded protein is CASSQPTWGVTMNTEAFF.

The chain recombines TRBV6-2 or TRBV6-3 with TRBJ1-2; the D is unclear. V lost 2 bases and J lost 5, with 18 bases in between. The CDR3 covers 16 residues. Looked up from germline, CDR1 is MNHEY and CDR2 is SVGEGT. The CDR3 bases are TGTGCCAGCAGTTACGCCGACGATGTGGGGTGGTATGGCTACACCTTC. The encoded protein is CASSYADDVGWYGYTF.

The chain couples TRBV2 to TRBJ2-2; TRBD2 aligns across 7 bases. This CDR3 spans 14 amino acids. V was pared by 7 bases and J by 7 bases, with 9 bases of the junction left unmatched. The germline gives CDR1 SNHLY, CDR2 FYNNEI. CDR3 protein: CASMKAGTSGELFF. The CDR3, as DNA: TGTGCCAGCATGAAAGCGGGAACTAGCGGGGAGCTGTTTTTT.

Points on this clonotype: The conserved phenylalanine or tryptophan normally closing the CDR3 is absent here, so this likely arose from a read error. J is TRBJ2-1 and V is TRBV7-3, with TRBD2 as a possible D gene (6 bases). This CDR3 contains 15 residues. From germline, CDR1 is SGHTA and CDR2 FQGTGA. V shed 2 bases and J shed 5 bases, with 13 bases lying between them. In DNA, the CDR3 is TGTGCCAGCAGCTTAGCCGCGGGGTTCCACAATGAGCAGTTCTCC. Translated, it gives CASSLAAGFHNEQFS.